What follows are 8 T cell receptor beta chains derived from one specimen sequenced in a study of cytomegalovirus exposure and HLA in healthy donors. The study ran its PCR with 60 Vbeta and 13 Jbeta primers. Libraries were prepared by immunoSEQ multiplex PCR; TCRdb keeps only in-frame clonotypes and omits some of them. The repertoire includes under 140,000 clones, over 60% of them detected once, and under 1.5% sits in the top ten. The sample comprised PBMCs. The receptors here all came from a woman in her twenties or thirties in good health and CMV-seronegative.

The CDR3 DNA reads as TGTGCCAGCAGCTTGGGTGGACTGGGGGCAGTCGCACTTGGAAACACCATATATTTT. Translation: CASSLGGLGAVALGNTIYF. The chain employs TRBV5-6 and TRBJ1-3, with D perhaps matching TRBD1 (6 bases). Germline V gives CDR1 SGHDT, CDR2 YYEEEE. The ends were cut back, 0 bases at V and 3 bases at J, with 22 bases in the middle. The CDR3 extends over 19 amino acids.

CDR3 in amino acids: CASSLLPGIGTQYF. In nucleotides, the CDR3 is TGTGCCAGCAGTTTATTGCCGGGGATAGGGACCCAGTACTTC. The chain employs TRBV28 and TRBJ2-5; TRBD2 might be the D (5 bases). This CDR3 has 14 amino acids. The V gene lost 1 base and the J gene lost 7 bases, with 13 bases spanning the gap. The germline CDR1 and CDR2 sequences are MDHEN and SYDVKM.

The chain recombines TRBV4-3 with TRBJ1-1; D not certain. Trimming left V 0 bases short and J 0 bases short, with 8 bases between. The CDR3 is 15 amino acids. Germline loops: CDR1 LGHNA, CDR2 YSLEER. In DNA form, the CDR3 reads TGCGCCAGCAGCCAAGAAGTGACTATGAACACTGAAGCTTTCTTT. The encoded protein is CASSQEVTMNTEAFF.

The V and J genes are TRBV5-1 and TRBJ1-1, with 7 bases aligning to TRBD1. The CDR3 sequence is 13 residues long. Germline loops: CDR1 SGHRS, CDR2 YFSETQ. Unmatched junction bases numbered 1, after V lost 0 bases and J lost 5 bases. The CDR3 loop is CASSLGRGTEAFF. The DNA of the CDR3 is TGCGCCAGCAGCTTGGGCAGGGGGACTGAAGCTTTCTTT.

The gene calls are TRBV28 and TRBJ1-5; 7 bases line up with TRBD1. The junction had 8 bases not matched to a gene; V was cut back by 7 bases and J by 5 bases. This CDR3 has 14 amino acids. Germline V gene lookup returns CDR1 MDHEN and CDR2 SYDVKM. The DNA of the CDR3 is TGTGCCAGCAAGGGCGGGACAGCTCATCAGCCCCAGCATTTT. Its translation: CASKGGTAHQPQHF. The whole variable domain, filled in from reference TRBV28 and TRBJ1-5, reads DVKVTQSSRYLVKRTGEKVFLECVQDMDHENMFWYRQDPGLGLRLIYFSYDVKMKEKGDIPEGYSVSREKKERFSLILESASTNQTSMYLCASKGGTAHQPQHFGDGTRLSIL.

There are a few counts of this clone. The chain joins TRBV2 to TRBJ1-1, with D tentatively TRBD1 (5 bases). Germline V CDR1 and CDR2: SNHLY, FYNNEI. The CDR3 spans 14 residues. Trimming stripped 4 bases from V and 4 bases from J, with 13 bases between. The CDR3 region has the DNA TGTGCCAGCAGTGCATTGGGGGGGGGCACTGAAGCTTTCTTT. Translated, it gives CASSALGGGTEAFF. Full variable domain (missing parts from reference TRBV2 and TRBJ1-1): EPEVTQTPSHQVTQMGQEVILRCVPISNHLYFYWYRQILGQKVEFLVSFYNNEISEKSEIFDDQFSVERPDGSNFTLKIRSTKLEDSAMYFCASSALGGGTEAFFGQGTRLTVV.

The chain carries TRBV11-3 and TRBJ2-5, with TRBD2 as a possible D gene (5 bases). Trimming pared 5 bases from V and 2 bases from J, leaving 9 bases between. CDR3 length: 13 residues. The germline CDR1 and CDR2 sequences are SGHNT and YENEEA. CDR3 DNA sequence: TGTGCCAGCAGCAGTGGGAGTCAAGAGACCCAGTACTTC. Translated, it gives CASSSGSQETQYF. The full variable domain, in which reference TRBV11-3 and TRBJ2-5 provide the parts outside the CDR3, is EAGVVQSPRYKIIEKKQPVAFWCNPISGHNTLYWYLQNLGQGPELLIRYENEEAVDDSQLPKDRFSAERLKGVDSTLKIQPAELGDSAVYLCASSSGSQETQYFGPGTRLLVL.

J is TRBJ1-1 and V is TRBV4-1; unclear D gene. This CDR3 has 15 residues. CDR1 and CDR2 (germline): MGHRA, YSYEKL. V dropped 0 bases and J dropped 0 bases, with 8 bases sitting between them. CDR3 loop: CASSQDVALNTEAFF. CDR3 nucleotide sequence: TGCGCCAGCAGCCAAGATGTGGCTTTGAACACTGAAGCTTTCTTT.